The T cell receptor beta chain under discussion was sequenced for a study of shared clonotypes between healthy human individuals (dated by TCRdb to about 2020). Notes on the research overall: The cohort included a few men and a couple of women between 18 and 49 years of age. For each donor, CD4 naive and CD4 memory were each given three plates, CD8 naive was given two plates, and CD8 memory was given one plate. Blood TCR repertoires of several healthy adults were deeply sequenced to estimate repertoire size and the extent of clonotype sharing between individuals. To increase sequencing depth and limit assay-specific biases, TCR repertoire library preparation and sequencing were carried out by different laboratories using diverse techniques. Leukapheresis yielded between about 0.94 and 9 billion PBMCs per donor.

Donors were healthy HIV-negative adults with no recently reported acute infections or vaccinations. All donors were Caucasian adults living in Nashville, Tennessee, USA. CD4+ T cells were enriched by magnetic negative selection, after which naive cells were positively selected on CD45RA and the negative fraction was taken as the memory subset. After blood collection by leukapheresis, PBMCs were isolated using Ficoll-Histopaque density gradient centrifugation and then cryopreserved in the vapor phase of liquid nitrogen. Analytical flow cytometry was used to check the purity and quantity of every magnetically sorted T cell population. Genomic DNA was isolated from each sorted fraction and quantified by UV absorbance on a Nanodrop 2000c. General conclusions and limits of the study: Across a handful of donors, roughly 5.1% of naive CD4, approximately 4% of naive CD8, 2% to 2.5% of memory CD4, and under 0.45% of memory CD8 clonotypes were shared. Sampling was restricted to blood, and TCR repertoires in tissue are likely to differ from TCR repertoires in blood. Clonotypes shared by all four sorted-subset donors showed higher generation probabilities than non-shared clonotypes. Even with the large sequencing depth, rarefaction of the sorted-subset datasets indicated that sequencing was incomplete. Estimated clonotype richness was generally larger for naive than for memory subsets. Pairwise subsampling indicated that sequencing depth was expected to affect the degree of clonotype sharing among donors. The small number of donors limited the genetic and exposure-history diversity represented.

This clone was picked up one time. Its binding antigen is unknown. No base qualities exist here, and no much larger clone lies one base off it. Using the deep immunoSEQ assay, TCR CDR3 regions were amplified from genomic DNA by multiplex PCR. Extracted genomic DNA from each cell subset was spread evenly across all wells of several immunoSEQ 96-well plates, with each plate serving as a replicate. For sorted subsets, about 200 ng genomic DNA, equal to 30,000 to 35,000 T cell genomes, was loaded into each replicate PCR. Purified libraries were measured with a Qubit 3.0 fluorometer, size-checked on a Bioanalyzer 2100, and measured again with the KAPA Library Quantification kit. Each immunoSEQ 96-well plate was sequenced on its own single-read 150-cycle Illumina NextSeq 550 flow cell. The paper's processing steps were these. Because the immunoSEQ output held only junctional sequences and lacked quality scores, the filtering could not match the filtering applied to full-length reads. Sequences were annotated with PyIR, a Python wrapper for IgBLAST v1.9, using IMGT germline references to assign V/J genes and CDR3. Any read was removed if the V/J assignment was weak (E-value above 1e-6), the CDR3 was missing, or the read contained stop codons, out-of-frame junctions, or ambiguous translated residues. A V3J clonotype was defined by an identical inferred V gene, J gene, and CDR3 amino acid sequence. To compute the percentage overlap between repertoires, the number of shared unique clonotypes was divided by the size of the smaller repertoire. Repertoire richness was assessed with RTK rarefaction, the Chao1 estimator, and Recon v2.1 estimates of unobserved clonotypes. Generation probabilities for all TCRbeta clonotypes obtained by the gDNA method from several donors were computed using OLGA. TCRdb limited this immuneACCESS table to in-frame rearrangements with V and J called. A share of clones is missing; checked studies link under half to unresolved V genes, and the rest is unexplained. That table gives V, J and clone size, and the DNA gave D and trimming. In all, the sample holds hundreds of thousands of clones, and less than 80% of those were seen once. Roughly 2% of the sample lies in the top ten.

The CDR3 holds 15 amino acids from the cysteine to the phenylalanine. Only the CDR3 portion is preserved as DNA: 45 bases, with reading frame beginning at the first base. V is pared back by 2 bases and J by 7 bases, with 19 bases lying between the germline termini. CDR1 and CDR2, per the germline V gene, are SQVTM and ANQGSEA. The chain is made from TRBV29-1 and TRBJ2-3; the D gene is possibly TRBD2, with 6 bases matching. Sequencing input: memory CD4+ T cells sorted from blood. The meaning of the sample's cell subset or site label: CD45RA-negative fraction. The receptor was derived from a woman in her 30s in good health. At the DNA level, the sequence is TGCAGCGTTGAATGGGTACAAGGGGAGGACTATACGCAGTATTTT. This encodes CSVEWVQGEDYTQYF.